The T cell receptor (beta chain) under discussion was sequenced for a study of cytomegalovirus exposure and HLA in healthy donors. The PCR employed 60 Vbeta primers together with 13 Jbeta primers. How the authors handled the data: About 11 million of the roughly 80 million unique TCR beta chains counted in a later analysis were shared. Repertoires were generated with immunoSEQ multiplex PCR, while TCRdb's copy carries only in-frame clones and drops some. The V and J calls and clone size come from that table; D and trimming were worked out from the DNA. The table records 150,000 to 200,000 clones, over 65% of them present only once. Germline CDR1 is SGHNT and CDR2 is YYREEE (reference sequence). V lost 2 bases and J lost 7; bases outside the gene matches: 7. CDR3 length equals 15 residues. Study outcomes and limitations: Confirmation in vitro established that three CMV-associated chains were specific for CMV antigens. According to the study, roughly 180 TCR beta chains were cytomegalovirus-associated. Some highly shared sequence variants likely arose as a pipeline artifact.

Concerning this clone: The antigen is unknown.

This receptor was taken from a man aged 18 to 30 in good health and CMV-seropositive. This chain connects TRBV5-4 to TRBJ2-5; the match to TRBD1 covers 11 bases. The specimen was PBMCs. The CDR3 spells CASSLTEGQGVTQYF. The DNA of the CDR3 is TGTGCCAGCAGCTTAACTGAGGGACAGGGGGTGACCCAGTACTTC.